This TCR beta chain was observed in a study of OX40 agonist ivuxolimab in advanced cancers. With respect to this clone: The antigen is undetermined.

Germline V lookup: CDR1 MNHEY, CDR2 SMNVEV (reference sequence). V shed 4 bases and J 15 bases; nucleotides not matched to a gene: 12. The length of the CDR3 is 15 residues. Libraries were prepared by immunoSEQ multiplex PCR; TCRdb keeps only in-frame clonotypes and omits some of them. The sample records around 80,000 clones, 85% to 90% being singletons. Overall study findings and caveats: Partial responders dosed at 0.1-3.0 mg/kg displayed clonal expansion ranking among the lowest. Normalized T-cell clonal expansion was also low in a subset of nonresponders. Both CD4+ and CD8+ T cell populations in blood had undergone clonal expansion by week 6 at 0.1 to 3.0 mg/kg. Among T cells, CD8+ cells averaged more expanded clones than CD4+ cells.

The input for sequencing was CD4+ or CD8+ T cells sorted from blood, taken in a trial of the OX40 agonist ivuxolimab. The rearrangement links TRBV27 to TRBJ2-1; 13 bases are a match to TRBD2. The receptor was derived from an adult with an advanced solid tumor such as melanoma, head and neck, liver or kidney cancer. CDR3 in amino acids: CASSSTGTSGTRRFF. In DNA form, the CDR3 reads TGTGCCAGCAGTTCTACGGGGACTAGCGGGACGAGACGGTTCTTC.